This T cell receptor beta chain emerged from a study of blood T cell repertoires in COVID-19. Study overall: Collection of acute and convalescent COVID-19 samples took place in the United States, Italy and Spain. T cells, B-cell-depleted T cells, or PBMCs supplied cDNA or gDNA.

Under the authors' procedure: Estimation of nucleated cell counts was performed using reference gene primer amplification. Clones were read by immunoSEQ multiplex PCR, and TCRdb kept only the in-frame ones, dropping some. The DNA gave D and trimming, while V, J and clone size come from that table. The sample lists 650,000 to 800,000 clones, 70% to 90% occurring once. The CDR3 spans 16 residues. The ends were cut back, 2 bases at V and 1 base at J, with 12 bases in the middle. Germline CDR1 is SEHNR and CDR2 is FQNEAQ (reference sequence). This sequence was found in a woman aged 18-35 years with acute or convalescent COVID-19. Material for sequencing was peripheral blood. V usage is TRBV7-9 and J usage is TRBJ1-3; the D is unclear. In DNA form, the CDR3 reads TGTGCCAGCAGCTTATCGCGGTATGGGTCTGGAAACACCATATATTTT. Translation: CASSLSRYGSGNTIYF.